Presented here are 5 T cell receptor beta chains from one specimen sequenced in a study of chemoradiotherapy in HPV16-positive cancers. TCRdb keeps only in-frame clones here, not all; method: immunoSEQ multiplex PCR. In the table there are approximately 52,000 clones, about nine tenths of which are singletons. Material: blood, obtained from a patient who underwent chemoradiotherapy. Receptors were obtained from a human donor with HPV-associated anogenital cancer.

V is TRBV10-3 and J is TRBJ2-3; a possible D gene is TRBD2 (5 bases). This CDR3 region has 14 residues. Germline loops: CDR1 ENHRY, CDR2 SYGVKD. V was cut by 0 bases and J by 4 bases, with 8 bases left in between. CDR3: CAISESLDADTQYF. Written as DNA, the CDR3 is TGTGCCATCAGTGAGTCACTAGATGCAGATACGCAGTATTTT.

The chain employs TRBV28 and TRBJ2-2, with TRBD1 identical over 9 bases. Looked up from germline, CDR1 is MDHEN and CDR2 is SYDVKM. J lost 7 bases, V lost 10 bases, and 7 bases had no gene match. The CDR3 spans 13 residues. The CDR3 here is CATWTGEIGELFF. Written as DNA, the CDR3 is TGTGCCACTTGGACAGGGGAGATCGGGGAGCTGTTTTTT.

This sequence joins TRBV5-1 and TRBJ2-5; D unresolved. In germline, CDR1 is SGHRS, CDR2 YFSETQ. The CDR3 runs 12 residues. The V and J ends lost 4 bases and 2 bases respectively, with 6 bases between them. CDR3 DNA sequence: TGCGCCAGCAGCCCCACTCAAGAGACCCAGTACTTC. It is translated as CASSPTQETQYF.

CDR3 coding DNA: TGCGCCAGCAGCACAGGGGGAGTGCGGGCCAACGTCCTGACTTTC. This translates into CASSTGGVRANVLTF. The V call is TRBV5-1, the J call TRBJ2-6; TRBD1 matches 8 bases. The length of the CDR3 is 15 residues. The V gene's germline CDR1 is SGHRS and CDR2 YFSETQ. J lost 5 bases, V lost 4 bases, and 5 bases had no gene match.

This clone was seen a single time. Here the CDR3 reads CASSPRGLAENNEQFF. The CDR3 nucleotides are TGTGCCAGCAGCCCGCGAGGGCTAGCGGAAAACAATGAGCAGTTCTTC. The rearrangement uses TRBV7-6 and TRBJ2-1, with 7 bases matching TRBD2. CDR3 length: 16 amino acids. V was pared by 5 bases and J by 5 bases, with 12 bases of the junction left unmatched. CDR1 and CDR2 (germline): SGHVS, FNYEAQ.